One sample yielded the 5 T cell receptor beta chains listed below, sequenced in a study of human T cells and chemical hapten exposure. TCRdb re-called the RACE reads through MiXCR, storing one row per CDR3 protein. This sample has about 120,000 distinct CDR3 sequences, with about an eighth found just once. Noted time point: patch test 1, 2 weeks after DPC sensitization. Treatment noted: therapeutic diphenylcyclopropenone sensitization with weekly scalp DPC. This material consisted of whole blood, taken in connection with sensitization to the hapten diphenylcyclopropenone (DPC). The receptors derive from a woman between 45 and 60 years old with alopecia areata. Some clones in this sample may be carry-over from other donors' samples.

In this sample, this clonotype turned up many times. V and J are TRBV7-6 and TRBJ1-1; D is uncertain. Germline CDR1 SGHVS, CDR2 FNYEAQ. This CDR3 is 13 amino acids long. V lost 0 bases and J lost 6, with 8 bases in between. This chain's CDR3 is CASSLAAQSEAFF. The CDR3 nucleotides read TGTGCCAGCAGCTTAGCAGCTCAGTCTGAAGCTTTCTTT.

The chain recombines TRBV7-6 with TRBJ2-3; no clear D. This CDR3 is built from 14 residues. Germline values: CDR1 SGHVS, CDR2 FNYEAQ. Trimming took 5 bases from V and 2 from J, leaving 11 bases between them. CDR3 in amino acids: CASSLDTDTDTQYF. CDR3 DNA: TGTGCCAGCAGCCTTGACACAGACACAGATACGCAGTATTTT.

J is TRBJ2-1 and V is TRBV2; 9 bases line up with TRBD2. The V gene's germline CDR1 is SNHLY and CDR2 FYNNEI. The length of the CDR3 is 14 residues. The trim removed 7 bases at V and 7 bases at J, leaving 8 bases unmatched. CDR3 sequence: CASTVLAGRNEQFF. CDR3 in DNA: TGTGCCAGCACCGTCCTAGCGGGAAGGAATGAGCAGTTCTTC.

The chain joins TRBV3-1 to TRBJ2-2; 8 nucleotides line up with TRBD1. Germline V gene lookup returns CDR1 LGHDT and CDR2 YNNKEL (reference sequence). V lost 11 bases, J lost 3 bases, and 8 bases stayed unmatched. The CDR3 consists of 14 residues. CDR3 DNA sequence: TGTGCCTCCAAGGACAGGGTGGACACCGGGGAGCTGTTTTTT. Protein: CASKDRVDTGELFF.

This chain joins TRBV7-2 and TRBJ2-3, with a weak D call TRBD1 (6 bases). Germline CDR1 reads SGHTA; CDR2 reads FQGNSA. The CDR3 contains 11 residues. Trimming stripped 1 base from V and 14 bases from J, with 10 bases between. CDR3 bases: TGTGCCAGCAGCTTAGTACAGGGACCGTATTTT. It yields the protein CASSLVQGPYF.